This entry lists 27 T cell receptor beta chains sequenced from one sample in a study of cytomegalovirus exposure and HLA in healthy donors. PCR primers comprised 60 Vbeta and 13 Jbeta primers. Libraries were prepared by immunoSEQ multiplex PCR; TCRdb keeps only in-frame clonotypes and omits some of them. Of 90,000 to 120,000 clones in the sample, 81% were seen once. Sample: PBMCs. These receptors came from a man under 40 in good health and CMV-seronegative.

The V and J genes are TRBV13 and TRBJ2-7; the D gene is possibly TRBD2 (5 bases). V lost 2 bases and J 4 bases, leaving 18 bases between the germline ends. Germline loops: CDR1 PRHDT, CDR2 FYEKMQ (reference sequence). The CDR3 runs to 16 residues. The CDR3 sequence: CASSLRVDPGNYEQYF. In DNA, the CDR3 is TGTGCCAGCAGCTTACGGGTCGACCCGGGGAATTACGAGCAGTACTTC. The whole variable domain, remainder taken from reference TRBV13 and TRBJ2-7, is AAGVIQSPRHLIKEKRETATLKCYPIPRHDTVYWYQQGPGQDPQFLISFYEKMQSDKGSIPDRFSAQQFSDYHSELNMSSLELGDSALYFCASSLRVDPGNYEQYFGPGTRLTVT.

As concerns this clone: One end of the junction is discordant with germline, which a read error may explain. V is TRBV7-7 and J is TRBJ2-5; a weak D match, TRBD1 (8 bases). This CDR3 spans 16 amino acids. Germline V gives CDR1 SSHAT, CDR2 FNYEAQ (reference sequence). The CDR3 nucleotides read TGTGCTAGCAGCCCATCCACAGGGGGGGTTTTAGAGACCCAGTACTTC. It encodes CASSPSTGGVLETQYF.

This rearrangement joins TRBV18 to TRBJ1-5; 7 nucleotides align to TRBD1. The CDR3 runs 14 residues. Germline V gene data show CDR1 as KGHSH and CDR2 as LQKENI. V was clipped by 4 bases and J by 6 bases; unmatched bases: 6. The CDR3 DNA is TGTGCCAGCTCACTAGGGGGCGCAGGTCAGCCCCAGCATTTT. This translates into CASSLGGAGQPQHF.

V and J are TRBV28 and TRBJ1-6; perhaps TRBD1 as D (6 bases). From germline, CDR1 is MDHEN and CDR2 SYDVKM. V was pared by 6 bases and J by 0 bases, with 21 bases between. The CDR3 is made up of 19 amino acids. Written as DNA, the CDR3 is TGTGCCAGCAGCCCACTACGCTTTCAGGGGAGCTCCTATAATTCACCCCTCCACTTT. Its protein product is CASSPLRFQGSSYNSPLHF.

The chain employs TRBV6-1 and TRBJ1-4; 7 bases align to TRBD1. The ends lost 11 bases at V and 8 bases at J; junction bases unmatched: 17. The germline CDR1 and CDR2 sequences are MNHNS and SASEGT. There are 15 residues in the CDR3. The CDR3 is CAGQAAGSRREKLFF. The CDR3 bases are TGTGCCGGACAGGCGGCCGGTTCTCGAAGGGAAAAACTGTTTTTT.

The chain combines TRBV6-4 with TRBJ1-2; D might be TRBD1 (5 bases). This CDR3 is built from 14 residues. V was shortened by 2 bases and J by 5 bases, with 12 bases between the two germline ends. Germline lookup yields CDR1 MRHNA and CDR2 SNTAGT. In DNA form, the CDR3 reads TGTGCCAGCAGTGACAAGGCAGGGCGGTATGGCTACACCTTC. Protein sequence: CASSDKAGRYGYTF.

This clone is a singleton in its sample. This rearrangement joins TRBV25-1 to TRBJ1-2; D remains unclear. V was clipped by 8 bases and J by 10 bases, with 14 bases between them. The germline V gene encodes CDR1 MGHDK and CDR2 SYGVNS. The CDR3 is 11 amino acids. The CDR3 reads CASGRRGHYTF. For the CDR3, the DNA is TGTGCCAGCGGCCGCAGAGGTCACTACACCTTC.

On this clone itself: This same CDR3 is encoded by further DNA sequences in the sample. This chain joins TRBV9 and TRBJ2-1, with a tentative D call TRBD2 (6 bases). With 3 bases removed from V and 0 bases from J, the gap between germline ends came to 10 bases. Germline V gene data show CDR1 as SGDLS and CDR2 as YYNGEE. The CDR3 has 15 residues. The CDR3 region is CASSAGGSSYNEQFF. Written as DNA, the CDR3 is TGTGCCAGCAGCGCCGGAGGGAGCTCCTACAATGAGCAGTTCTTC. Based on the CDR3 plus reference TRBV9 and TRBJ2-1, the full variable domain is DSGVTQTPKHLITATGQRVTLRCSPRSGDLSVYWYQQSLDQGLQFLIQYYNGEERAKGNILERFSAQQFPDLHSELNLSSLELGDSALYFCASSAGGSSYNEQFFGPGTRLTVL.

CDR3 bases: TGTGCCACCAGCAGAGAAAAGAGCTCCTACGAGCAGTACTTC. It is translated as CATSREKSSYEQYF. The rearrangement links TRBV15 to TRBJ2-7, with D unresolved. The V end was cut by 0 bases, the J end by 0 bases, with 6 bases between. The CDR3 has 14 amino acids. Germline lookup yields CDR1 LNHNV and CDR2 YYDKDF (reference sequence).

The CDR3 DNA reads as TGCGCCAGCAGCCAAGAAGGGGGTACCATCAGAAATCAGCCCCAGCATTTT. Its protein is CASSQEGGTIRNQPQHF. The V gene is TRBV4-1, the J gene TRBJ1-5; D may be TRBD1 (6 bases). The CDR3 consists of 17 residues. With 0 bases removed from V and 4 bases from J, the gap between germline ends came to 16 bases. Germline V gives CDR1 MGHRA, CDR2 YSYEKL.

A single count supports this clone. The chain combines TRBV6-1 with TRBJ1-1, with 7 bases that match TRBD1. Germline V CDR1 and CDR2: MNHNS, SASEGT. The CDR3 length is 14 residues. With V trimmed by 6 bases and J by 8 bases, 12 bases remained unmatched. The CDR3 DNA sequence: TGTGCCAGCAGACCGGGACAGCAAAGAGGGGAAGCTTTCTTT. Protein sequence: CASRPGQQRGEAFF.

The genes are TRBV28 and TRBJ1-2, with TRBD1 as a possible D gene (5 bases). The length of the CDR3 is 13 residues. V lost 8 bases to trimming and J lost 1 base, with 11 bases between them. The germline CDR1 and CDR2 sequences are MDHEN and SYDVKM. The CDR3 here is CASGHGSNYGYTF. The CDR3 nucleotides are TGTGCCAGCGGACACGGGAGTAACTATGGCTACACCTTC.

The chain employs TRBV9 and TRBJ2-2; D is undetermined. The CDR3 loop spans 15 amino acids. Germline V CDR1 and CDR2: SGDLS, YYNGEE. V was shortened by 0 bases and J by 4 bases, with 10 bases between the two germline ends. The CDR3 DNA sequence: TGTGCCAGCAGCGTAGCTGGGCTTGGCACCGGGGAGCTGTTTTTT. It specifies CASSVAGLGTGELFF.

This clone is a singleton in its sample. The chain uses TRBV15 and TRBJ2-6; possible D gene TRBD1, 6 bases. The germline V and J ends were trimmed by 1 base and 1 base, with 17 bases remaining between them. The germline gives CDR1 LNHNV, CDR2 YYDKDF (reference sequence). This CDR3 is 19 amino acids long. The CDR3 DNA follows: TGTGCCACCAGCAGAGGAAGGAACAGGGTACTGTCTGGGGCCAACGTCCTGACTTTC. Its protein is CATSRGRNRVLSGANVLTF. Drawing the rest from reference TRBV15 and TRBJ2-6, the complete variable domain is DAMVIQNPRYQVTQFGKPVTLSCSQTLNHNVMYWYQQKSSQAPKLLFHYYDKDFNNEADTPDNFQSRRPNTSFCFLDIRSPGLGDTAMYLCATSRGRNRVLSGANVLTFGAGSRLTVL.

J is TRBJ1-5 and V is TRBV2; D might be TRBD1 (6 bases). This CDR3 has 15 amino acids. The V gene lost 6 bases and the J gene lost 3 bases, with 15 bases spanning the gap. Per the germline V gene, CDR1 is SNHLY and CDR2 is FYNNEI. This chain's CDR3 is CASRAAPGHNQPQHF. CDR3 DNA: TGTGCCAGCAGAGCCGCCCCGGGACACAATCAGCCCCAGCATTTT.

The chain uses TRBV28 and TRBJ2-7, with D perhaps matching TRBD1 (6 bases). Trimming stripped 2 bases from V and 3 bases from J, with 8 bases between. The CDR3 runs 13 residues. Germline V gene data show CDR1 as MDHEN and CDR2 as SYDVKM. CDR3 residues: CASSLEDSYEQYF. CDR3 nucleotide sequence: TGTGCCAGCAGTTTAGAGGACAGCTACGAGCAGTACTTC.

The V call is TRBV28, the J call TRBJ1-1; TRBD1 matches 7 bases. Germline lookup yields CDR1 MDHEN and CDR2 SYDVKM. The CDR3 contains 13 residues. V lost 6 bases, J lost 4 bases, and 5 bases stayed unmatched. CDR3 DNA: TGTGCCAGCAGACGACAGGGTGGCACTGAAGCTTTCTTT. Protein: CASRRQGGTEAFF.

J is TRBJ1-3 and V is TRBV28; 8 bases are a match to TRBD1. The CDR3 loop spans 13 amino acids. V lost 1 base and J lost 11; bases outside the gene matches: 4. The germline CDR1 and CDR2 sequences are MDHEN and SYDVKM. CDR3 residues: CASSLSPTGAIYF. DNA of the CDR3: TGTGCCAGCAGTTTATCCCCGACAGGGGCCATATATTTT. Using reference TRBV28 and TRBJ1-3 for the parts outside the CDR3, the full variable domain is DVKVTQSSRYLVKRTGEKVFLECVQDMDHENMFWYRQDPGLGLRLIYFSYDVKMKEKGDIPEGYSVSREKKERFSLILESASTNQTSMYLCASSLSPTGAIYFGEGSWLTVV.

The chain recombines TRBV30 with TRBJ2-7; TRBD1 aligns across 10 bases. The CDR3 totals 16 residues. The germline V gene encodes CDR1 GTSNPN and CDR2 SVGIG (reference sequence). V was pared by 2 bases and J by 6 bases, with 13 bases of the junction left unmatched. The CDR3 sequence is CAWSPTGMGQGREQYF. In DNA form, the CDR3 reads TGTGCCTGGAGTCCTACAGGTATGGGACAGGGGCGCGAGCAGTACTTC.

V gene TRBV7-9 combines with J gene TRBJ2-7; TRBD1 aligns across 7 bases. Germline CDR1 and CDR2: SEHNR and FQNEAQ (reference sequence). V lost 4 bases and J lost 2; bases outside the gene matches: 5. This CDR3 spans 14 amino acids. For the CDR3, the DNA is TGTGCCAGCAGCTCCCGGGACAGAGCCTACGAGCAGTACTTC. It specifies CASSSRDRAYEQYF.

The rearrangement uses TRBV6-5 and TRBJ2-2; 8 bases are shared with TRBD2. The J segment lost 6 bases and the V segment lost 6 bases, leaving 6 bases of the junction unmatched. The germline gives CDR1 MNHEY, CDR2 SVGAGI. The CDR3 runs 14 residues. CDR3 bases: TGTGCCAGCAGGTTAAAAGCGGGGGCCGGGGAGCTGTTTTTT. Its translation is CASRLKAGAGELFF.

Notes on this clone: One junction end does not reproduce the germline sequence, and a read error may be involved. The V call is TRBV2, the J call TRBJ2-4; perhaps TRBD2 as D (5 bases). Germline-derived CDR1 and CDR2 are SNHLY and FYNNEI. The CDR3 covers 13 residues. The CDR3 loop reads CAGSVSEKNIQYF. DNA for the CDR3: TGTGCCGGCAGTGTTAGCGAGAAAAACATTCAGTACTTC.

This sequence joins TRBV30 and TRBJ1-4; 10 nucleotides align to TRBD1. The length of the CDR3 is 16 residues. The germline gives CDR1 GTSNPN, CDR2 SVGIG (reference sequence). V dropped 2 bases and J dropped 8; count of bases not matched to a gene: 11. The CDR3 DNA is TGTGCCTGGAGTATCATAAGGACAGGGGGAGGGGAAAAACTGTTTTTT. Amino acids: CAWSIIRTGGGEKLFF.

This rearrangement joins TRBV10-2 to TRBJ2-2; D not resolved. V lost 6 bases and J 5 bases, leaving 10 bases between the germline ends. Per germline, CDR1 WSHSY and CDR2 SAAADI. This CDR3 is 13 amino acids long. The CDR3 is CASRLSTTGELFF. The CDR3 bases are TGCGCCAGCAGACTATCAACAACCGGGGAGCTGTTTTTT.

V gene TRBV19 combines with J gene TRBJ2-2; D gene unclear. V shed 6 bases and J shed 6 bases, with 5 bases lying between them. The CDR3 extends over 11 amino acids. Per the germline V gene, CDR1 is LNHDA and CDR2 is SQIVND (reference sequence). CDR3 coding DNA: TGTGCCAGTAGCCCTCCCGGGGAGCTGTTTTTT. This codes for CASSPPGELFF.

The V gene is TRBV15, the J gene TRBJ2-3; 8 positions agree with TRBD2. Germline loops: CDR1 LNHNV, CDR2 YYDKDF (reference sequence). V lost 3 bases, J lost 4 bases, and 12 bases stayed unmatched. This CDR3 is built from 17 residues. The CDR3 loop reads CATSRQSGWREADTQYF. CDR3 sequence (DNA): TGTGCCACCAGCAGGCAGTCGGGGTGGCGGGAGGCAGATACGCAGTATTTT.

The chain couples TRBV6-4 to TRBJ1-5, with D possibly TRBD1 on 5 matching bases. CDR1 and CDR2 from the germline V gene are MRHNA and SNTAGT. V was cut by 4 bases and J by 4 bases, with 8 bases left in between. This CDR3 comprises 13 residues. CDR3 loop: CASSVDSNQPQHF. CDR3 bases: TGTGCCAGCAGTGTCGACAGTAATCAGCCCCAGCATTTT.